The sequence of this T cell receptor (beta chain) was determined in a study of Graves' ophthalmopathy and Graves' hyperthyroidism. Germline V gene data show CDR1 as DFQATT and CDR2 as SNEGSKA (reference sequence). This CDR3 is 15 amino acids long. Trimming at V came to 5 bases and at J to 4 bases, leaving 11 bases not matched to a gene. The study amplified TCR beta CDR3 regions using RNA transcripts. The workflow started with a first-round RT-PCR run with HTBI primers and then moved on to a second-round multiplex PCR. TCRdb re-derived calls from the multiplex PCR reads in MiXCR, one entry per CDR3 protein. The sample shows approximately 640,000 distinct CDR3 sequences, approximately 39% of them seen only once.

Sequencing was done on a sample of peripheral blood. The chain recombines TRBV20-1 with TRBJ2-7; 10 positions match TRBD2. The receptor was isolated from an adult man with Graves' ophthalmopathy. CDR3 amino acids: CSAAKQTSGLYEQYF. CDR3 nucleotide sequence: TGCAGTGCTGCCAAGCAGACTAGCGGGCTTTACGAGCAGTACTTC.